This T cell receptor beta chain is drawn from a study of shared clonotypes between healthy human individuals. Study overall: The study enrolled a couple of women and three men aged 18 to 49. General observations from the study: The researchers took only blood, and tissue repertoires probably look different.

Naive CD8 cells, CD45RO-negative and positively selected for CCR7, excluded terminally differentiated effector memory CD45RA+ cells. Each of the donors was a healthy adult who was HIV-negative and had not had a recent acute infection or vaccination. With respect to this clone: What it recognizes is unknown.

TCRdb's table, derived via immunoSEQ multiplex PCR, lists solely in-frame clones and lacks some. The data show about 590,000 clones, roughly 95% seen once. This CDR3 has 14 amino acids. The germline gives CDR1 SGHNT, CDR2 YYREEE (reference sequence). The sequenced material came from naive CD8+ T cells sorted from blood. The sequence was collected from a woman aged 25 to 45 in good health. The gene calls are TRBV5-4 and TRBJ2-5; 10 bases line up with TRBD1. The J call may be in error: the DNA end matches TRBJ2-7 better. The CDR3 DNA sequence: TGTGCCAGCAGCCAGGACAGGGGGGGATACGAGCAGTACTTC. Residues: CASSQDRGGYEQYF.